What follows are 29 T cell receptor beta chains derived from one specimen sequenced in a study of radiation and T cells in renal cell carcinoma. Time point described: blood 4 weeks post-SBRT, at nephrectomy. Treatment meaning: 15 Gy SBRT to primary tumor, nephrectomy 4 weeks later. Sequencing was performed with immunoSEQ multiplex PCR; in TCRdb, only in-frame clones are kept and a portion is missing. The sample consists of 130,000 to 150,000 clones, around 88% of them appearing once. Material: blood, obtained from a patient whose treatment included radiotherapy and nephrectomy. All receptors derive from a woman aged 50 to 65 with renal cell carcinoma.

The J gene is TRBJ2-3, the V gene TRBV9; 7 bases match TRBD2. This CDR3 is built from 16 residues. Germline loops: CDR1 SGDLS, CDR2 YYNGEE. The V gene end was trimmed by 3 bases and the J gene end by 0 bases; junction bases not matched to a gene: 7. The CDR3 loop is CASSAPGGGSTDTQYF. CDR3 nucleotide sequence: TGTGCCAGCAGCGCCCCGGGGGGAGGCAGCACAGATACGCAGTATTTT. Using reference TRBV9 and TRBJ2-3 for the parts outside the CDR3, the full variable domain is DSGVTQTPKHLITATGQRVTLRCSPRSGDLSVYWYQQSLDQGLQFLIQYYNGEERAKGNILERFSAQQFPDLHSELNLSSLELGDSALYFCASSAPGGGSTDTQYFGPGTRLTVL.

The chain recombines TRBV10-3 with TRBJ2-7; the D is unclear. Germline V gene sequence: CDR1 ENHRY, CDR2 SYGVKD. This CDR3 region has 14 residues. V was trimmed by 6 bases and J by 0 bases, leaving 12 bases between them. The CDR3 DNA follows: TGTGCCATCAGACCGCAAGCCCGCTCCTACGAGCAGTACTTC. Encoded protein: CAIRPQARSYEQYF.

The J gene is TRBJ2-2, the V gene TRBV19; D possibly corresponds to TRBD1 (6 bases). V was shortened by 3 bases and J by 0 bases, with 11 bases between the two germline ends. The CDR3 length is 16 residues. CDR1 is LNHDA, CDR2 SQIVND, per germline (reference sequence). CDR3 loop: CASSIGQPTNTGELFF. CDR3 nucleotide sequence: TGTGCCAGTAGTATCGGACAGCCCACGAACACCGGGGAGCTGTTTTTT.

The gene calls are TRBV5-5 and TRBJ2-2; a weak D match, TRBD1 (5 bases). In germline, CDR1 is SGHKS, CDR2 YYEKEE (reference sequence). This CDR3 comprises 14 residues. V lost 3 bases and J 4 bases, leaving 10 bases between the germline ends. The CDR3 loop is CASSSTGSTGELFF. As DNA, the CDR3 is TGTGCCAGCAGCTCTACAGGTTCCACCGGGGAGCTGTTTTTT.

The chain is built from TRBV2 and TRBJ2-3; 9 nucleotides agree with TRBD1. The CDR3 length is 14 residues. In germline, CDR1 is SNHLY, CDR2 FYNNEI. V was pared by 7 bases and J by 4 bases, with 6 bases of the junction left unmatched. CDR3 sequence: CASMIQGASDTQYF. The CDR3 bases are TGTGCCAGCATGATACAGGGGGCATCAGATACGCAGTATTTT. Based on the CDR3 plus reference TRBV2 and TRBJ2-3, the full variable domain is EPEVTQTPSHQVTQMGQEVILRCVPISNHLYFYWYRQILGQKVEFLVSFYNNEISEKSEIFDDQFSVERPDGSNFTLKIRSTKLEDSAMYFCASMIQGASDTQYFGPGTRLTVL.

The chain uses TRBV7-9 and TRBJ1-2, with 10 bases that match TRBD1. With V trimmed by 4 bases and J by 0 bases, 8 bases remained unmatched. This CDR3 spans 17 amino acids. Germline CDR1 is SEHNR and CDR2 is FQNEAQ (reference sequence). The CDR3 coding sequence is TGTGCCAGCAGCTCGGGACAGGGGCGCATAGCTAACTATGGCTACACCTTC. Its protein product is CASSSGQGRIANYGYTF.

The V and J genes are TRBV10-2 and TRBJ1-3; D unclear. The CDR3 is made up of 14 amino acids. Germline assignment: CDR1 WSHSY and CDR2 SAAADI. V lost 2 bases, J lost 4 bases, and 9 bases lay in between. The CDR3 loop reads CASSEEGRGNTIYF. The CDR3 nucleotides are TGCGCCAGCAGTGAGGAGGGCAGGGGAAACACCATATATTTT.

The chain has TRBV9 and TRBJ1-4; D possibly corresponds to TRBD1 (5 bases). V shed 4 bases and J shed 5 bases, with 12 bases lying between them. Germline lookup yields CDR1 SGDLS and CDR2 YYNGEE. The CDR3 sequence is 14 residues long. This CDR3 is CASSTRQSNEKLFF. The CDR3 bases are TGTGCCAGCAGCACCCGACAGTCGAATGAAAAACTGTTTTTT.

The CDR3 spells CASSQLQGTPYNEQFF. Here the CDR3 DNA reads TGCGCCAGCAGTCAACTACAGGGGACGCCATACAATGAGCAGTTCTTC. This chain uses TRBV23-1 with TRBJ2-1; 7 bases line up with TRBD1. TRBV23-1 is classed as an ORF, of uncertain function. This CDR3 region has 16 residues. Trimming took 2 bases from V and 4 from J; bases not matched to a gene: 8.

This CDR3 reads CASSSGTVGTDTQYF. In DNA form, the CDR3 reads TGCGCCAGCAGCTCTGGGACAGTCGGCACAGATACGCAGTATTTT. V gene TRBV5-1 combines with J gene TRBJ2-3; 7 positions agree with TRBD1. V trimming: 3 bases; J trimming: 1 base; junction bases outside the gene matches: 5. Per germline, CDR1 SGHRS and CDR2 YFSETQ. The CDR3 is made up of 15 amino acids.

This clone has a single count. V gene TRBV2 combines with J gene TRBJ1-1, with a possible D match to TRBD1 (6 bases). V lost 7 bases and J 1 base, leaving 13 bases between the germline ends. The germline gives CDR1 SNHLY, CDR2 FYNNEI. This CDR3 comprises 14 residues. The CDR3 DNA follows: TGTGCCAGCAACGACAGGATCGAGAACACTGAAGCTTTCTTT. Its translation: CASNDRIENTEAFF.

The chain combines TRBV12-5 with TRBJ2-1; tentatively, D is TRBD2 (5 bases). Germline V gives CDR1 LGHNT, CDR2 FRNRAP. Trimming pared 5 bases from V and 9 bases from J, leaving 17 bases between. This CDR3 spans 14 amino acids. The DNA for the CDR3 is TGTGCTAGTGGTCTTAGCGCCGCCAGAGGTGAGCAGTTCTTC. It specifies CASGLSAARGEQFF.

As for this clone: The junction and the germline gene differ at one end; a read error may be behind it. The chain links TRBV27 to TRBJ2-7; D is possibly TRBD1 (5 bases). The CDR3 is 11 residues long. Looked up from germline, CDR1 is MNHEY and CDR2 is SMNVEV (reference sequence). The CDR3 DNA sequence: TGTGCCAGCAGTCCGGGCCTTCCTAGGGGTTTC. Its protein product is CASSPGLPRGF.

The chain links TRBV30 to TRBJ2-3; no reliable D call. This CDR3 has 15 amino acids. CDR1 is GTSNPN, CDR2 SVGIG, per germline (reference sequence). Deletions cut 0 bases from V and 0 bases from J, with 10 bases between. The CDR3 region has the DNA TGTGCCTGGAGTGTCACGGGCGCTAGCACAGATACGCAGTATTTT. This codes for CAWSVTGASTDTQYF. Full variable domain (missing parts from reference TRBV30 and TRBJ2-3): SQTIHQWPATLVQPVGSPLSLECTVEGTSNPNLYWYRQAAGRGLQLLFYSVGIGQISSEVPQNLSASRPQDRQFILSSKKLLLSDSGFYLCAWSVTGASTDTQYFGPGTRLTVL.

The chain recombines TRBV6-5 with TRBJ2-3; D is perhaps TRBD1 (6 bases). Germline lookup yields CDR1 MNHEY and CDR2 SVGAGI. The CDR3 runs to 13 residues. V was cut by 11 bases and J by 1 base, with 13 bases left in between. The CDR3: CASTGPRTDTQYF. The CDR3, as DNA: TGTGCCTCCACAGGGCCCCGCACAGATACGCAGTATTTT.

The chain uses TRBV18 and TRBJ1-5; 8 nucleotides match TRBD1. The CDR3 is made up of 16 amino acids. Germline assignment: CDR1 KGHSH and CDR2 LQKENI. The V segment lost 3 bases and the J segment 0 bases; nucleotides outside the gene matches: 4. CDR3 nucleotide sequence: TGTGCCAGCTCACCCGGGACAGGAGTTAGCAATCAGCCCCAGCATTTT. Amino acid sequence: CASSPGTGVSNQPQHF. Full variable domain (outside the CDR3, taken from reference TRBV18 and TRBJ1-5): NAGVMQNPRHLVRRRGQEARLRCSPMKGHSHVYWYRQLPEEGLKFMVYLQKENIIDESGMPKERFSAEFPKEGPSILRIQQVVRGDSAAYFCASSPGTGVSNQPQHFGDGTRLSIL.

The chain recombines TRBV27 with TRBJ2-5, with D tentatively TRBD1 or TRBD2 (5 bases each). Germline-derived CDR1 and CDR2 are MNHEY and SMNVEV (reference sequence). V was trimmed by 6 bases and J by 4 bases, leaving 18 bases between them. CDR3 length: 15 amino acids. As DNA, the CDR3 is TGTGCCAGCAGCCCTAGTCGGGGTGGGGGAGAGACCCAGTACTTC. Translation: CASSPSRGGGETQYF.

The chain combines TRBV12-1 with TRBJ2-5. TRBV12-1 is labeled a pseudogene. CDR3 length: 15 amino acids. The DNA for the CDR3 is TGTGCCAGCAGCCCGCCGTGGGGACCGAAAGAGACCCAGTACTTC. This encodes CASSPPWGPKETQYF.

This clone appeared a single time. The V call is TRBV7-2, the J call TRBJ2-7; no clear D gene. Germline lookup yields CDR1 SGHTA and CDR2 FQGNSA. The CDR3 is made up of 13 amino acids. Trimming removed 6 bases at V and 6 bases at J, with 15 bases between. CDR3 bases: TGTGCCAGCAGTTTACCGTCTTCCGGCGAGCAGTACTTC. Its protein is CASSLPSSGEQYF.

V is TRBV11-3 and J is TRBJ1-1, with TRBD1 as a possible D gene (6 bases). Germline CDR1 SGHNT, CDR2 YENEEA. The length of the CDR3 is 15 residues. Trimming removed 1 base at V and 3 bases at J, with 12 bases between. The CDR3 DNA reads as TGTGCCAGCAGCTTAGGGGGGGCCGGGGACACTGAAGCTTTCTTT. Its translation is CASSLGGAGDTEAFF.

J is TRBJ2-3 and V is TRBV30; D ambiguous. V lost 2 bases to trimming and J lost 1 base, with 13 bases between them. Germline V gives CDR1 GTSNPN, CDR2 SVGIG (reference sequence). This CDR3 contains 15 residues. CDR3 amino acids: CAWSFRLTGTDTQYF. The CDR3 DNA is TGTGCCTGGAGTTTCAGGTTAACGGGCACAGATACGCAGTATTTT. The whole variable domain, filled in from reference TRBV30 and TRBJ2-3, reads SQTIHQWPATLVQPVGSPLSLECTVEGTSNPNLYWYRQAAGRGLQLLFYSVGIGQISSEVPQNLSASRPQDRQFILSSKKLLLSDSGFYLCAWSFRLTGTDTQYFGPGTRLTVL.

V is TRBV7-2 and J is TRBJ2-1; 10 positions match TRBD2. The CDR3 is made up of 16 amino acids. Germline V gives CDR1 SGHTA, CDR2 FQGNSA. V shed 5 bases, J shed 7 bases, and the junction held 11 bases outside the gene matches. CDR3 DNA: TGTGCCAGCAGCGCCGGAGCGGGGGGGCCTGGGAATGAGCAGTTCTTC. Protein product: CASSAGAGGPGNEQFF.

The chain has TRBV5-1 and TRBJ2-5, with D maybe TRBD2 (5 bases). Trimming shortened V by 0 bases and J by 2 bases, and 11 bases separated the two germline ends. The CDR3 totals 15 residues. Germline-derived CDR1 and CDR2 are SGHRS and YFSETQ. CDR3 in amino acids: CASSLGGDKQETQYF. The DNA for the CDR3 is TGCGCCAGCAGCTTGGGGGGAGACAAGCAAGAGACCCAGTACTTC.

This clone appeared once. V and J are TRBV19 and TRBJ2-7; perhaps TRBD1 as D (6 bases). CDR1 is LNHDA, CDR2 SQIVND, per germline (reference sequence). Trimming removed 3 bases at V and 2 bases at J, with 14 bases between. The CDR3 is made up of 15 amino acids. CDR3 sequence reads: CASSIAGENAYEQYF. The CDR3 DNA is TGTGCCAGTAGTATCGCAGGGGAGAACGCCTACGAGCAGTACTTC.

The rearrangement links TRBV18 to TRBJ1-5, with 8 bases lining up with TRBD1. The CDR3 is made up of 15 amino acids. CDR1 is KGHSH and CDR2 is LQKENI in the germline V gene. Unmatched junction bases numbered 10, after V lost 6 bases and J lost 6 bases. Written as DNA, the CDR3 is TGTGCCAGCTCCCCAGGGGGCTTAGGCGTTCAGCCCCAGCATTTT. This sequence encodes CASSPGGLGVQPQHF.

CDR3 in DNA: TGTGCCAGCAGCTTGGGGTCCGGGAGGTCAGATACGCAGTATTTT. Protein product: CASSLGSGRSDTQYF. This chain links TRBV5-8 with TRBJ2-3; 7 nucleotides align to TRBD2. Unmatched junction bases numbered 5, after V lost 0 bases and J lost 4 bases. Germline V gene data show CDR1 as SGHTS and CDR2 as YDEGEE. The CDR3 extends over 15 amino acids.

The V gene is TRBV9, the J gene TRBJ1-3, with a tentative D call TRBD1 (5 bases). CDR3 length equals 17 residues. Trimming removed 2 bases at V and 0 bases at J, with 15 bases between. CDR1 is SGDLS, CDR2 YYNGEE, per germline. DNA for the CDR3: TGTGCCAGCAGCGTTGTGGCAGGGCCCGTCTCTGGAAACACCATATATTTT. It is translated as CASSVVAGPVSGNTIYF. Filled out from reference TRBV9 and TRBJ1-3, the complete variable domain reads DSGVTQTPKHLITATGQRVTLRCSPRSGDLSVYWYQQSLDQGLQFLIQYYNGEERAKGNILERFSAQQFPDLHSELNLSSLELGDSALYFCASSVVAGPVSGNTIYFGEGSWLTVV.

The J gene is TRBJ1-1, the V gene TRBV10-2; no clear D gene. The germline gives CDR1 WSHSY, CDR2 SAAADI. V was clipped by 5 bases and J by 3 bases, with 13 bases between them. The CDR3 spans 14 residues. CDR3 in amino acids: CASSQTSRDTEAFF. CDR3 bases: TGCGCCAGCAGTCAAACGAGTCGGGACACTGAAGCTTTCTTT.

The chain combines TRBV18 with TRBJ2-6; D remains unclear. Trimming pared 0 bases from V and 2 bases from J, leaving 11 bases between. The CDR3 length is 17 residues. Germline V gene sequence: CDR1 KGHSH, CDR2 LQKENI. The chain's CDR3 is CASSPPAWWTGANVLTF. The CDR3, as DNA: TGTGCCAGCTCACCACCGGCATGGTGGACTGGGGCCAACGTCCTGACTTTC.